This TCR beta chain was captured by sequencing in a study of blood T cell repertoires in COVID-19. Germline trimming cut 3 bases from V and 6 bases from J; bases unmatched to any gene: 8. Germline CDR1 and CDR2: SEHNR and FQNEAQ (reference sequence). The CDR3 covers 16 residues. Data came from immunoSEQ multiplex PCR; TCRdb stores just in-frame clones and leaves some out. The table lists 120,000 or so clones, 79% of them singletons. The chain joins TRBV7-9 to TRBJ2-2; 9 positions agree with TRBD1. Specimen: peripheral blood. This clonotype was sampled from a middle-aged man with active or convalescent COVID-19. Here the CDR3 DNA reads TGTGCCAGCAGCTTCACCGGGACAGGGTTGGCCGGGGAGCTGTTTTTT. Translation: CASSFTGTGLAGELFF.